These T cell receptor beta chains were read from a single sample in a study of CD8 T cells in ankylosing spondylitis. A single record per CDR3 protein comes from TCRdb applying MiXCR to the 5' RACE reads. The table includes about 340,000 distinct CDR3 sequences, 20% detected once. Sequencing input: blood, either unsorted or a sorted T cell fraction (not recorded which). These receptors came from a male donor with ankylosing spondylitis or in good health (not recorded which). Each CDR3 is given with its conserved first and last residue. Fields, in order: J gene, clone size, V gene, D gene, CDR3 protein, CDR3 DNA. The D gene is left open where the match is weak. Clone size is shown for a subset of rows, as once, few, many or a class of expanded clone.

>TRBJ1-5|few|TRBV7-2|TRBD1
CASSFRGLSNQPQHF
TGTGCCAGCAGCTTCAGGGGGCTCAGCAATCAGCCCCAGCATTTT
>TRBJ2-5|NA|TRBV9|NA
CASSVVGDQETQYF
TGTGCCAGCAGCGTAGTAGGGGACCAAGAGACCCAGTACTTC
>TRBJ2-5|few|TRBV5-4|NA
CASSLDVATAGETQYF
TGTGCCAGCAGCTTGGACGTGGCCACCGCGGGAGAGACCCAGTACTTC
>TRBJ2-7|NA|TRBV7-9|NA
CASSLGGASSYEQYF
TGTGCCAGCAGCTTGGGTGGGGCCAGCTCCTACGAGCAGTACTTC
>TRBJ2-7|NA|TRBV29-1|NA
CSVVISPGRGYEQYF
TGCAGCGTCGTAATTTCCCCGGGCAGGGGCTACGAGCAGTACTTC
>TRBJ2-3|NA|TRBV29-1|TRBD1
CSGEGTETSTDTQYF
TGCAGCGGAGAAGGGACAGAAACTAGCACAGATACGCAGTATTTT
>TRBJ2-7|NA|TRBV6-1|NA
CASSTPLRDYEQYF
TGTGCCAGCAGCACACCCCTCCGGGACTACGAGCAGTACTTC
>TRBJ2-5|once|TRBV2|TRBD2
CASKSTSGVQETQYF
TGTGCCAGCAAGTCCACTAGCGGCGTACAAGAGACCCAGTACTTC
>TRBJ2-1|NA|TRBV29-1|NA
CSVEGAGQTNEQFF
TGCAGCGTTGAAGGGGCGGGCCAGACCAATGAGCAGTTCTTC
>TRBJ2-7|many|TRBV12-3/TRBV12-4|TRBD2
CASRGWAGDPEQYF
TGTGCCAGCAGGGGATGGGCGGGGGACCCCGAGCAGTACTTC
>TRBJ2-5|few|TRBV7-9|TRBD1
CASRDRHQETQYF
TGTGCCAGCAGGGACAGGCACCAAGAGACCCAGTACTTC
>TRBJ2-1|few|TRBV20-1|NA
CSAGLGDYNEQFF
TGCAGTGCTGGGTTGGGGGACTACAATGAGCAGTTCTTC
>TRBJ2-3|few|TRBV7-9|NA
CASSLEIADTQYF
TGTGCCAGCAGCTTGGAGATAGCAGATACGCAGTATTTT
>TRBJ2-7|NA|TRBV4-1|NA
CASSQGIEQYF
TGCGCCAGCAGCCAGGGAATCGAGCAGTACTTC
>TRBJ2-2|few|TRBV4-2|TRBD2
CASSPSFSSGGTGELFF
TGTGCCAGCAGCCCGTCGTTTTCTAGCGGGGGGACCGGGGAGCTGTTTTTT
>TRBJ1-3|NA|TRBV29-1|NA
CSVISSGNTIYF
TGCAGCGTTATCAGCTCTGGAAACACCATATATTTT
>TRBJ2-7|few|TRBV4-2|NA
CASSQENPGSYEQYF
TGTGCCAGCAGCCAAGAAAATCCGGGCTCCTACGAGCAGTACTTC
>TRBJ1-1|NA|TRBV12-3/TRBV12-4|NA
CASSFGQLMNTEAFF
TGTGCCAGCAGTTTCGGGCAGCTAATGAACACTGAAGCTTTCTTT
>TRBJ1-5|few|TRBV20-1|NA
CSARAVGNREDQPQHF
TGCAGTGCTAGAGCTGTTGGAAACAGGGAAGATCAGCCCCAGCATTTT